The sample holds many counts of the clone carrying this TCR beta chain. Its target is unknown. The data are from a study of CD8 T cells in ankylosing spondylitis. TCRdb passed the 5' RACE reads through MiXCR, listing each CDR3 protein once. The repertoire includes 150,000 to 200,000 distinct CDR3 sequences, over 15% of them detected once, and more than 3.5% sits in the top ten. J was trimmed by 4 bases and V by 0 bases; bases with no gene match: 1. Germline V gene data show CDR1 as LGHNA and CDR2 as YNFKEQ. The CDR3 runs 14 residues. Points from the study as a whole: Researchers reportedly found disease-linked clones significantly enriched in matched ankylosing spondylitis synovial fluid.

The rearrangement uses TRBV4-2 and TRBJ1-1; TRBD1 matches at 8 bases. The material sequenced was blood, either unsorted or a sorted T cell fraction (not recorded which). This sequence was found in a male donor between 5 and 35 years old with ankylosing spondylitis or in good health (not recorded which). For the CDR3, the DNA is TGTGCCAGCAGCCAAGATACAGGGGGCACTGAAGCTTTCTTT. Encoded protein: CASSQDTGGTEAFF.